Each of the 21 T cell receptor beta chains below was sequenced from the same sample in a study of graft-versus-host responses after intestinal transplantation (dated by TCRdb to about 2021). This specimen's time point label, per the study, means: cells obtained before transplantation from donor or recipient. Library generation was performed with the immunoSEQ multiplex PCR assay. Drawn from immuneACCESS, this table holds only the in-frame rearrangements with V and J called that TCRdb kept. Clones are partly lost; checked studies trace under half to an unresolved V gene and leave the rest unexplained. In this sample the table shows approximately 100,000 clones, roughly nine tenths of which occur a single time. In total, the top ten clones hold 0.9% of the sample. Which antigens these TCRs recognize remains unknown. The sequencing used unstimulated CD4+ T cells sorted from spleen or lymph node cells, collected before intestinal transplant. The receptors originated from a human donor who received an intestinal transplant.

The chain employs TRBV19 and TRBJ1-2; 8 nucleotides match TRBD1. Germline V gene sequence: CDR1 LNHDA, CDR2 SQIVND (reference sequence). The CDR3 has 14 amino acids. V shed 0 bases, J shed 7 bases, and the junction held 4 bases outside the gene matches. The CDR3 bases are TGTGCCAGTAGTATAGACAGGGGGCTGAGTGGCTACACCTTC. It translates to CASSIDRGLSGYTF.

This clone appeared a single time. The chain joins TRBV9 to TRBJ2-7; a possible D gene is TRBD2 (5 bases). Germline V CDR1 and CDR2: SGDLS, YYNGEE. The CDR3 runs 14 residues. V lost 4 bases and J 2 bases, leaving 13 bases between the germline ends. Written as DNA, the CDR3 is TGTGCCAGCAGCCCGGACTCAGGAGCCTACGAGCAGTACTTC. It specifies CASSPDSGAYEQYF.

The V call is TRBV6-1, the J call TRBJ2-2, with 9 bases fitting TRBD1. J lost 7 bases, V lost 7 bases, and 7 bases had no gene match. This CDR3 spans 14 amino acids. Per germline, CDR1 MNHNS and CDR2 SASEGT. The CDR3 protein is CASNPGQGSGELFF. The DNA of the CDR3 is TGTGCCAGCAATCCGGGACAGGGCAGCGGGGAGCTGTTTTTT.

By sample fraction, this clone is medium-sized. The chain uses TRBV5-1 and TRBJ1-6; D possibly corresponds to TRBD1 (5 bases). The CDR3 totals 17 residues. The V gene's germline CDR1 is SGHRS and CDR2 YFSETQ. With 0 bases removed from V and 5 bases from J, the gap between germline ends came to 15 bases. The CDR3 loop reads CASSLVGGAGNNSPLHF. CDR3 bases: TGCGCCAGCAGCTTGGTAGGAGGGGCGGGAAATAATTCACCCCTCCACTTT.

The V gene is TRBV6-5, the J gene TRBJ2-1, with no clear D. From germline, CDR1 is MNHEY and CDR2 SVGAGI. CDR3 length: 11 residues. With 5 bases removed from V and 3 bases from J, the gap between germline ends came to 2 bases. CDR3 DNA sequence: TGTGCCAGCAGTCTCTACAATGAGCAGTTCTTC. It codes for CASSLYNEQFF.

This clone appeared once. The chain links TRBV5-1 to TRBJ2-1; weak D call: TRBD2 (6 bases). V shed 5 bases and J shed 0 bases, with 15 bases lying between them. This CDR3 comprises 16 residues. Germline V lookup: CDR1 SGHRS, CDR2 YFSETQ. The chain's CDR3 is CASRSTRESSYNEQFF. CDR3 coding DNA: TGCGCCAGCAGATCGACGCGGGAAAGCTCCTACAATGAGCAGTTCTTC. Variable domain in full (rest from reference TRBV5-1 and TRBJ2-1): KAGVTQTPRYLIKTRGQQVTLSCSPISGHRSVSWYQQTPGQGLQFLFEYFSETQRNKGNFPGRFSGRQFSNSRSEMNVSTLELGDSALYLCASRSTRESSYNEQFFGPGTRLTVL.

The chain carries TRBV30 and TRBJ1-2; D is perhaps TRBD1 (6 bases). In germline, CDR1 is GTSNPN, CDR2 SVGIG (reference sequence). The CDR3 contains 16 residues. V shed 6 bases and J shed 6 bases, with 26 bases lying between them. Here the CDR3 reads CACPYPGTFSEDGYTF. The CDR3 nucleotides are TGTGCCTGTCCATATCCCGGGACATTTTCTGAAGATGGCTACACCTTC.

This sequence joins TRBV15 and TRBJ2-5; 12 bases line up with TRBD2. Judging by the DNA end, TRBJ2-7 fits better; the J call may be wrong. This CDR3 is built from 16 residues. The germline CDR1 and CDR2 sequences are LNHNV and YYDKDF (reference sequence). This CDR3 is CATSRASGRAVYEQYF. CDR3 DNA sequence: TGTGCCACCAGCAGAGCTAGCGGGAGGGCCGTGTACGAGCAGTACTTC.

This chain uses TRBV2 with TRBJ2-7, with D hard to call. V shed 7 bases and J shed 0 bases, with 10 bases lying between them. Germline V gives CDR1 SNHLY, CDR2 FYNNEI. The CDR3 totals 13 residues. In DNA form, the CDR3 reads TGTGCCAGCAATTTCGAGAGCTCCTACGAGCAGTACTTC. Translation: CASNFESSYEQYF.

Here the CDR3 reads CASRQSYSNQPQHF. CDR3 coding DNA: TGTGCCAGCAGACAGTCTTATAGCAATCAGCCCCAGCATTTT. This sequence joins TRBV2 and TRBJ1-5; no definite D call. CDR1 and CDR2 from the germline V gene are SNHLY and FYNNEI. The V end lost 6 bases, the J end lost 0 bases, and 9 bases lay between the germline ends. The CDR3 is 14 amino acids. The full variable domain, completed using reference TRBV2 and TRBJ1-5, is EPEVTQTPSHQVTQMGQEVILRCVPISNHLYFYWYRQILGQKVEFLVSFYNNEISEKSEIFDDQFSVERPDGSNFTLKIRSTKLEDSAMYFCASRQSYSNQPQHFGDGTRLSIL.

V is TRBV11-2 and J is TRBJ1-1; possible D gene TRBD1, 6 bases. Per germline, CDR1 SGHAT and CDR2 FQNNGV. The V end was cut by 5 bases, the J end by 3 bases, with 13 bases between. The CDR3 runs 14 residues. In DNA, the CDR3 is TGTGCCAGCAGCCTTTATCGGACAGACACTGAAGCTTTCTTT. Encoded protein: CASSLYRTDTEAFF.

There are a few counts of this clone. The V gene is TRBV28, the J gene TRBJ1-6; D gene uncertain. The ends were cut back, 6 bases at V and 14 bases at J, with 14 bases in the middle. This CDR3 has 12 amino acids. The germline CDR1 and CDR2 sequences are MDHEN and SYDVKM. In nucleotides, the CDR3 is TGTGCCAGCAGCTCCCCGACTGGGACCCTCCACTTT. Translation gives CASSSPTGTLHF.

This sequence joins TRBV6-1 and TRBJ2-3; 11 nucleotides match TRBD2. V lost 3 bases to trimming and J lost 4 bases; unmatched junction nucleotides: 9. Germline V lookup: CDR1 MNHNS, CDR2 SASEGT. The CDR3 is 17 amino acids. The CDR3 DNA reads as TGTGCCAGCAGTGACAGAAGAACTAGCGGGGGCTCAGATACGCAGTATTTT. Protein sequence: CASSDRRTSGGSDTQYF.

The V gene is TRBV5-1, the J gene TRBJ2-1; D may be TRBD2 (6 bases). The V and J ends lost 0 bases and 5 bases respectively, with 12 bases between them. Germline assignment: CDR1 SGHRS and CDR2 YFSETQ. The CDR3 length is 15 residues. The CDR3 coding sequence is TGCGCCAGCAGCTTGGTGACTAGTTCACACAATGAGCAGTTCTTC. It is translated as CASSLVTSSHNEQFF.

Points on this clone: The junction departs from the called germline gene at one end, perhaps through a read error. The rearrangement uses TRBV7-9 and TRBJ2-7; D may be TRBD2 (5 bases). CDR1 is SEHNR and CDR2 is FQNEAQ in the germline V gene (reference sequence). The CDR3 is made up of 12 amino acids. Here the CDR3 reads CASSYYTGNMNF. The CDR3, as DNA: TGTGCCAGCAGCTACTACACCGGGAATATGAACTTC. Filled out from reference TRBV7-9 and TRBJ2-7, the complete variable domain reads DTGVSQNPRHKITKRGQNVTFRCDPISEHNRLYWYRQTLGQGPEFLTYFQNEAQLEKSRLLSDRFSAERPKGSFSTLEIQRTEQGDSAMYLCASSYYTGNMNFGPGTRLTVT.

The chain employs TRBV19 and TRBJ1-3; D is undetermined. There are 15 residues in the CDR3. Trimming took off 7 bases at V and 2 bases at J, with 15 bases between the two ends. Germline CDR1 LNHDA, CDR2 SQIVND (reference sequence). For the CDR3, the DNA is TGTGCCAGTACCATCCGGTTTGAGCCTGGAAACACCATATATTTT. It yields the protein CASTIRFEPGNTIYF.

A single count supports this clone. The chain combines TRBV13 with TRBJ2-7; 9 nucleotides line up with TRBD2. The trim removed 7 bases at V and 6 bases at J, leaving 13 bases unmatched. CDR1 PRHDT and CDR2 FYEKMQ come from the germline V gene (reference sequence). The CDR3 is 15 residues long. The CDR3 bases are TGTGCCAGCACCAACGGGAGGCGGGAGGGCCCCGAGCAGTACTTC. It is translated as CASTNGRREGPEQYF.

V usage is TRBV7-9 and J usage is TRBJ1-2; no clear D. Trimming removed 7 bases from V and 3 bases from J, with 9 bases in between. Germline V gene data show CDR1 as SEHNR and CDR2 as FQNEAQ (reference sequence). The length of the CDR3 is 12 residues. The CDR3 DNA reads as TGTGCCAGCACGGGTGAAGACTATGGCTACACCTTC. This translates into CASTGEDYGYTF.

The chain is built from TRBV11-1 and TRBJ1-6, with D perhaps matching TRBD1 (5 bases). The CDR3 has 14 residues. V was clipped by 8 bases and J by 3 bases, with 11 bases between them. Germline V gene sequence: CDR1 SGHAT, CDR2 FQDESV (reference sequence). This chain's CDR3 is CASGTLNYNSPLHF. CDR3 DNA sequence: TGTGCCAGCGGGACCTTAAACTATAATTCACCCCTCCACTTT.

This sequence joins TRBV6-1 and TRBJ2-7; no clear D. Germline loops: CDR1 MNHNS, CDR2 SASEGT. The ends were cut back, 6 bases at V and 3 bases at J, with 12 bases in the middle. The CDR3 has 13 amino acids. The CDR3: CASRKRAYYEQYF. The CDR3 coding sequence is TGTGCCAGCAGAAAACGGGCCTACTACGAGCAGTACTTC.

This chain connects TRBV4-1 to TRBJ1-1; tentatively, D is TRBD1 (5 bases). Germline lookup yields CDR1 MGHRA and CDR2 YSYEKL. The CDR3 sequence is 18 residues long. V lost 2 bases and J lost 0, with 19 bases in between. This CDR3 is CASSQFPTEAAVNTEAFF. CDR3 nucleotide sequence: TGCGCCAGCAGCCAATTCCCGACAGAGGCAGCAGTGAACACTGAAGCTTTCTTT.